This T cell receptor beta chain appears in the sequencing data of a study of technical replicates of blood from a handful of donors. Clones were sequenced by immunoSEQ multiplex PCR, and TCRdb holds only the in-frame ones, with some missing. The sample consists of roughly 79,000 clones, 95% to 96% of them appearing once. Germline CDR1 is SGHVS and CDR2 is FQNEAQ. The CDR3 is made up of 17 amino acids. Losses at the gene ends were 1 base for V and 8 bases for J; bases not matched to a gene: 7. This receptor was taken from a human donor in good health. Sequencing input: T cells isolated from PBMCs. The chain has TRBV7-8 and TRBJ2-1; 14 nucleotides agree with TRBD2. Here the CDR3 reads CASSLGAGTSGSYEQFF. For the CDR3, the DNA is TGTGCCAGCAGCTTAGGCGCCGGGACTAGCGGGAGTTATGAGCAGTTCTTC.